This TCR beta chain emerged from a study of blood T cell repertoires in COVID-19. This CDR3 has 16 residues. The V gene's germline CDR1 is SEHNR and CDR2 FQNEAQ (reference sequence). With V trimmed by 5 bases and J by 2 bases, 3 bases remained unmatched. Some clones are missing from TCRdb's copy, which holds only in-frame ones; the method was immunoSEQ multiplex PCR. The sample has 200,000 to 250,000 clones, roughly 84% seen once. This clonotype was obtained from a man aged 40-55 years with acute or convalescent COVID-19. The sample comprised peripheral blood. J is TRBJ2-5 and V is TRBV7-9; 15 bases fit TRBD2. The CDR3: CASSTGTSGGQETQYF. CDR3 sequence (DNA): TGTGCCAGCAGCACCGGGACTAGCGGGGGGCAAGAGACCCAGTACTTC.